This TCR beta chain derives from a study of cytomegalovirus exposure and HLA in healthy donors (dated by TCRdb to 2015 to 2018). Study-wide context: In an earlier analysis of 450 to 750 of the donors, around 290 Gb of sequence data and some 120 million unique TCR beta sequences from 150 million to 200 million T cells were reported. Using immunosequencing, the study profiled T cell repertoires from some 670 subjects and related those repertoires to cytomegalovirus serostatus. The number of donors typed differed by locus, with roughly 620-630 for A, B, C, DRB1 and DQB1, around 560 for DQA1, nearly 610 for DPA1, and roughly 450 for DPB1. Genome-wide SNP genotypes for about 65% of the 666 donors were used in a later genetic analysis, which treated that subset as a discovery cohort. To study patterns of TCR occurrence, a later analysis re-analyzed previously published TCR beta repertoires from around 700 donors and added high-resolution HLA genotyping. A separate validation cohort of roughly 130 different subjects was used in addition to the approximately 700-subject first cohort. Rather than drawing on any new phenotypic data, the later analysis identified candidate immune exposures from TCR beta sequences and the way those sequences occurred across donors. Donor age, sex, ethnicity and CMV serostatus were compiled together with the repertoire data. Several DR-DQ haplotypes were treated as single units for association and clustering because of strong linkage in the cohort. On average, around 230,000 unique TCR beta nucleotide sequences were sequenced per donor among 350 to 400 genotyped donors of the cohort, with 15% to 20% of those sequences being non-productive. An early release that covered about 600 HLA-typed donors contained around 300 gigabases of sequencing data and tens of millions of unique TCR sequences. Every discovery cohort repertoire had been produced on one sequencing platform. Of the 300 to 500 genotyped donors, over 80% were placed in the genetic ancestry cluster associated with self-reported Caucasian donors. To decide whether each TCR beta V gene segment behaved as functional or pseudogenic, an earlier analysis of some 600 of the donors relied on high-throughput TCR beta sequencing. To predict cytomegalovirus infection status, the study combined high-throughput TCR immunosequencing, statistical association of individual TCRs with disease status, and machine learning. HLA typing included class I and class II loci at four-digit resolution. The study aimed to test whether cataloging public T cell receptors could reveal signatures of past pathogen exposure.

The cohort comprised under 700 healthy bone marrow donors. Cohort members were all nominally healthy when sampled, although unrecorded immune exposures were likely present. The donor was CMV seropositive and was included in the group of 290 or so seropositive cohort members. Every donor gave a peripheral blood sample, and the peripheral blood mononuclear cells from that sample were used for TCR beta sequencing. Genomic DNA was extracted from the blood cell samples with the Qiagen DNeasy Blood Extraction Kit. On this clone: There is no known antigen for this receptor. No much larger clone exists at a distance of one base, and base qualities are not known.

Library creation used the immunoSEQ multiplex PCR assay. For the multiplex PCR, a mixture combining 60 forward primers for TCR Vbeta segments and 13 reverse primers for TCR Jbeta segments was used. The CDR3 region of rearranged TCR beta genes was amplified from genomic DNA by a multiplex PCR assay. The amplified TCR beta libraries were sequenced on the Illumina HiSeq System as 87-base-pair reads. Per the authors' processing: A later analysis tallied roughly 76 million unique TCR beta chains across the 550 to 850 repertoires, and around 10 million of those chains were shared by two or more donors. Raw reads were error-corrected and collapsed into unique sequences with a nearest-neighbor algorithm that merged closely related sequences to remove PCR and sequencing errors. To assign V, D and J gene segments, CDR3 sequences were aligned to IMGT reference sequences. For a sequence to be retained, a match of at least six nucleotides was required to both a V gene segment and a J gene segment. A rearrangement counted as productive if the CDR3 had no stop codons and remained in frame with V and J, and every other rearrangement counted as non-productive. Following IMGT convention, CDR3 was defined as the stretch from the second conserved V-encoded cysteine up to the conserved J-encoded phenylalanine. Sequences without an unambiguous match to a single V gene segment were excluded from the earlier analysis of 450 to 650 of the donors. An earlier analysis of 450 to 650 of the donors called V segments functional above 56.7% productive rearrangements and segregating when the between-donor standard deviation exceeded 5%. A statistical classification framework was developed to diagnose cytomegalovirus status using the catalog of TCR beta chain sequences. In a later analysis, V and J genes were assigned by comparing TCR nucleotide sequences against IMGT/GENE-DB human TR gene sequences. In a later analysis, CDR3 sequences and most-parsimonious VDJ recombination scenarios were assigned using the TCRdist pipeline. In a later analysis, every TCR beta chain was defined by the combination of its CDR3 amino acid sequence and its V-gene family, and reads without a unique V-gene family were dropped. In a later analysis, around 650 highly shared, low-generation-probability nucleotide sequences were removed to address suspected cross-contamination and a sequencing artifact. In a later analysis, a clonal expansion index for each public chain was calculated from normalized within-repertoire ranks of inferred template counts. In a later analysis, generation probabilities were computed with a VDJ recombination model fitted to out-of-frame rearrangements, and the resulting probabilities were checked against IGoR. Hypergeometric tests were used in a later analysis to score TCR-TCR, TCR-HLA and TCR-CMV co-occurrence, with a repertoire-size bias correction applied to the TCR pairs. A later analysis estimated false discovery rates by permuting HLA or CMV assignments 20 times. In a later analysis, co-occurring TCRs were grouped with DBSCAN, and TCRdist sequence similarity was added when clustering was performed within HLA-allele-positive subsets. Repertoires with fewer than 30,000 or more than 120,000 public chains were left out of co-occurrence clustering, as were a handful of repertoires with anomalous nucleotide sharing. In TCRdb, the immuneACCESS table is reduced to in-frame sequences with V and J assigned. These tables do not hold every clone; where another copy was compared, an unresolved V gene accounts for under half, and the others remain unexplained. The V and J calls and clone size were taken over from that table, and D and trimming were inferred from the DNA. The sample table records roughly 170,000 clones; 80% to 90% of these occur just once. The ten largest make up more than 0.95% of the sample.

A distance of 12 bases separates the germline ends of V and J, which lose 5 bases and 1 base respectively. CDR1 and CDR2, per the germline V gene, are MNHNS and SASEGT. The CDR3 holds 15 amino acids from the cysteine to the phenylalanine. Just CDR3 DNA is preserved here, 45 bases in frame from base 1. What the authors observed across the whole study: It was suggested by the authors that the approach could potentially be generalized to other disease states and immunological phenotypes. Cytomegalovirus status was reported to be diagnosed by the classifier with high specificity and sensitivity in both the original and validation cohorts. In an earlier analysis of under 600 of the donors, most TCR beta V segments were observed in productive rearrangements about 87% or about 30% of the time, broadly matching IMGT annotations. Roughly uniform sequencing depth across donors was assumed in presence/absence analyses, although this assumption may not hold. Across donors, most TCR sequences were observed very rarely, whereas some public TCRs were present in many individuals. The 87-base-pair reads could not distinguish some IMGT-functional V segments, including TRBV6-2 and TRBV6-3, so those segments were excluded. Because HLA typing was unavailable for some donors at each locus, only the typed subset was used in association tests. The study gave a list of 150 to 200 TCR beta chains associated with cytomegalovirus. Roughly 15 rarely observed V segments, including chromosome 9 orphons, were excluded from the earlier analysis of about 610 of the donors because counts were too low. A later genetic analysis reported fewer N-insertions in productive TCRs among donors in an Asian-associated ancestry cluster than the roughly 700-donor mean. A later analysis found that most CMV-associated TCR beta chains appeared HLA-restricted, with HLA associations seemingly driven largely by CMV exposure. In a later analysis, TCR association rates were found to vary across HLA loci, with the most associated TCRs seen for DRB1 alleles and the fewest for HLA-C alleles. Linkage disequilibrium might explain the correlated functional status among segregating V segments, but an unknown experimental factor could not be ruled out. In a later analysis, HLA-associated TCR beta chains were found to be more clonally expanded and to have lower generation probabilities than equally common non-associated chains. A further reported finding was that TCR beta sequences accurately predicted the HLA-A and HLA-B alleles for most subjects in the first cohort. The only immune exposure information available for the cohort was CMV serostatus. In this cohort, only TCR beta chains were sequenced, and detectable features were limited by the absence of alpha or paired-chain data. A later genetic analysis associated a missense DCLRE1C variant with V-gene and J-gene trimming of TCR beta chains, and an independent cohort replicated the association. Three of the identified cytomegalovirus-associated TCR beta chains were confirmed in vitro to be specific for cytomegalovirus antigens. The sequencing pipeline was judged likely to have produced a cluster of highly shared sequence variants as a technical artifact. Specific HLA alleles were associated with over 15,000 TCR beta sequences at a false discovery rate of 0.05 in a later analysis. A later analysis reported that several top co-occurrence clusters appeared linked to parvovirus B19, influenza, CMV and Epstein-Barr virus. Assigning TCR associations to individual alleles was difficult when HLA alleles, especially DR and DQ, strongly co-occurred.

Here the chain combines TRBV6-1 and TRBJ1-3, with TRBD1 as a weak D call on 5 bases. Sequencing was performed on PBMCs. The receptor was isolated from a girl aged 2 to 9 in good health and CMV-seropositive. The bases are TGTGCCAGCAGTTTTGGGGGGGAATCTGGAAACACCATATATTTT. The encoded protein is CASSFGGESGNTIYF.